A selection of T cell receptor beta chains follows, all from one sample in a study of T cells in Graves' hyperthyroidism and ophthalmopathy. Via MiXCR, TCRdb re-called the multiplex PCR reads, giving one row per CDR3 protein. The table lists some 690,000 distinct CDR3 sequences, around 15% of them singletons. Sequencing was done on a sample of blood. The source is a man over 45 with Graves' hyperthyroidism. CDR3s include the opening cysteine and the closing phenylalanine or tryptophan. The order of the fields is CDR3 protein, V gene, D gene, J gene. The D gene is left open where the match is weak.

CDR3aa: CASSRPISFSGANVLTF
v_gene: TRBV19
d_gene: NA
j_gene: TRBJ2-6

CDR3aa: CASSFSSGVNTEAFF
v_gene: TRBV12-3/TRBV12-4
d_gene: NA
j_gene: TRBJ1-1

CDR3aa: CASSSYETVYF
v_gene: TRBV7-2
d_gene: NA
j_gene: TRBJ2-5

CDR3aa: CSTRLAGNSYNEQFF
v_gene: TRBV20-1
d_gene: TRBD2
j_gene: TRBJ2-1

CDR3aa: CASSLLAGALTDTQYF
v_gene: TRBV7-9
d_gene: TRBD2
j_gene: TRBJ2-3

CDR3aa: CASSIPPGQGYHEQYF
v_gene: TRBV19
d_gene: TRBD1
j_gene: TRBJ2-7

CDR3aa: CASSPRSGSAAYEQYF
v_gene: TRBV18
d_gene: TRBD2
j_gene: TRBJ2-7

CDR3aa: CASSEEGHHTGELFF
v_gene: TRBV10-1
d_gene: NA
j_gene: TRBJ2-2

CDR3aa: CASSRDGTTNTGELFF
v_gene: TRBV7-9
d_gene: NA
j_gene: TRBJ2-2

CDR3aa: CASSWTDLNTEAFF
v_gene: TRBV5-5
d_gene: NA
j_gene: TRBJ1-1

CDR3aa: CASSSNTASKGTDTQYF
v_gene: TRBV6-1
d_gene: NA
j_gene: TRBJ2-3

CDR3aa: CALKSGQGTGELFF
v_gene: TRBV28
d_gene: TRBD1
j_gene: TRBJ2-2

CDR3aa: CSARDTTREQYF
v_gene: TRBV29-1
d_gene: NA
j_gene: TRBJ2-7

CDR3aa: CASSPTGQGDYQSYNEQFF
v_gene: TRBV5-6
d_gene: TRBD1
j_gene: TRBJ2-1

CDR3aa: CSVEDWEFSGANVLTF
v_gene: TRBV29-1
d_gene: NA
j_gene: TRBJ2-6

CDR3aa: CASSLGRITSTDTQYF
v_gene: TRBV5-1
d_gene: NA
j_gene: TRBJ2-3

CDR3aa: CASSTSRIGNTEAFF
v_gene: TRBV6-1
d_gene: NA
j_gene: TRBJ1-1

CDR3aa: CAWSVSRSFMGRRSVAYNEQFF
v_gene: TRBV30
d_gene: NA
j_gene: TRBJ2-1

CDR3aa: CASSLTFLLDTQYF
v_gene: TRBV28
d_gene: NA
j_gene: TRBJ2-3

CDR3aa: CASSSPGGPSGANVLTF
v_gene: TRBV12-3/TRBV12-4
d_gene: TRBD2
j_gene: TRBJ2-6

CDR3aa: CASSTLAGENEQYF
v_gene: TRBV28
d_gene: TRBD2
j_gene: TRBJ2-7

CDR3aa: CASSYSGTTYNEQFF
v_gene: TRBV7-2
d_gene: TRBD2
j_gene: TRBJ2-1

CDR3aa: CASIKSGSVYNEQFF
v_gene: TRBV5-5
d_gene: TRBD2
j_gene: TRBJ2-1

CDR3aa: CASRDRGLEQYF
v_gene: TRBV28
d_gene: TRBD1
j_gene: TRBJ2-7

CDR3aa: CSARDHLAGADTQYF
v_gene: TRBV20-1
d_gene: NA
j_gene: TRBJ2-3

CDR3aa: CASSELLGDPTYNEQFF
v_gene: TRBV25-1
d_gene: NA
j_gene: TRBJ2-1

CDR3aa: CASSLRQGLPTTEAFF
v_gene: TRBV7-8
d_gene: TRBD1
j_gene: TRBJ1-1

CDR3aa: CSARAYLQGAGELFF
v_gene: TRBV20-1
d_gene: TRBD1
j_gene: TRBJ2-2

CDR3aa: CASRLLAGGYEQYF
v_gene: TRBV27
d_gene: TRBD2
j_gene: TRBJ2-7

CDR3aa: CASTPISYEQYF
v_gene: TRBV2
d_gene: NA
j_gene: TRBJ2-7

CDR3aa: CASSPSLRGTEAFF
v_gene: TRBV11-2
d_gene: NA
j_gene: TRBJ1-1

CDR3aa: CAWSDHRVNQPQHF
v_gene: TRBV30
d_gene: NA
j_gene: TRBJ1-5

CDR3aa: CAWRNRDRRANTGELFF
v_gene: TRBV30
d_gene: TRBD1
j_gene: TRBJ2-2

CDR3aa: CSARDQFGTGIYNEQFF
v_gene: TRBV20-1
d_gene: TRBD1
j_gene: TRBJ2-1

CDR3aa: CASRGGQGMDTGELFF
v_gene: TRBV19
d_gene: TRBD1
j_gene: TRBJ2-2

CDR3aa: CASSPTRDSPEQFF
v_gene: TRBV5-1
d_gene: NA
j_gene: TRBJ2-1

CDR3aa: CATSDLGRGVVNEQFF
v_gene: TRBV24-1
d_gene: TRBD2
j_gene: TRBJ2-1

CDR3aa: CASSFLGTGNYGYTF
v_gene: TRBV27
d_gene: TRBD1
j_gene: TRBJ1-2

CDR3aa: CASSRLGQATDTQYF
v_gene: TRBV4-1
d_gene: NA
j_gene: TRBJ2-3

CDR3aa: CASSLPSGRDNEQFF
v_gene: TRBV12-3/TRBV12-4
d_gene: TRBD2
j_gene: TRBJ2-1

CDR3aa: CASSMWGQGSEKLFF
v_gene: TRBV27
d_gene: TRBD1
j_gene: TRBJ1-4

CDR3aa: CATSISTTDTQYF
v_gene: TRBV19
d_gene: NA
j_gene: TRBJ2-3

CDR3aa: CASSVVGTGNTEAFF
v_gene: TRBV9
d_gene: TRBD1
j_gene: TRBJ1-1

CDR3aa: CASSPGTSGRGTEQYF
v_gene: TRBV28
d_gene: TRBD2
j_gene: TRBJ2-7

CDR3aa: CSARVLEQPQHF
v_gene: TRBV20-1
d_gene: NA
j_gene: TRBJ1-5

CDR3aa: CASTLTGGEQYF
v_gene: TRBV7-9
d_gene: TRBD1
j_gene: TRBJ2-7